This is a list of T cell receptor beta chains from one sample in a study of blood T cell repertoires in COVID-19. Repertoires were generated with immunoSEQ multiplex PCR, while TCRdb's copy carries only in-frame clones and drops some. The sample shows about 62,000 clones, 80% to 90% of them seen only once. Sequenced sample: peripheral blood. These receptor sequences come from a woman of 80 years or more with acute or convalescent COVID-19. Each CDR3 is given with its conserved first and last residue. A D gene is named only where the DNA matches it firmly. The listing skips clone size in some rows; elsewhere it reads once, few, many or a size class.

abundance,d_gene,j_gene,v_gene,CDR3aa,CDR3nt
NA,TRBD1,TRBJ1-4,TRBV7-8,CASRTGQGATNEKLFF,TGTGCCAGCAGGACCGGACAGGGCGCAACTAATGAAAAACTGTTTTTT
NA,NA,TRBJ2-6,TRBV5-1,CASNDRTGANVLTF,TGCGCCAGCAACGACAGGACTGGGGCCAACGTCCTGACTTTC
NA,NA,TRBJ2-1,TRBV7-9,CASSLAGVRVPFYNEQFF,TGTGCCAGCAGCTTAGCAGGGGTTAGGGTACCGTTCTACAATGAGCAGTTCTTC
NA,NA,TRBJ1-5,TRBV6-1,CASSDREGNQPQHF,TGTGCCAGCAGTGACAGAGAGGGCAATCAGCCCCAGCATTTT
NA,NA,TRBJ1-2,TRBV18,CASSPDGNPYGYTF,TGTGCCAGCTCACCTGACGGGAATCCCTATGGCTACACCTTC
NA,TRBD2,TRBJ2-3,TRBV6-2/TRBV6-3,CASSYRGGEGTDTQYF,TGTGCCAGCAGTTACCGCGGGGGAGAGGGCACAGATACGCAGTATTTT
NA,NA,TRBJ1-5,TRBV21-1,CASSKGIGTGNQPQHF,TGTGCCAGCAGCAAAGGGATCGGGACAGGCAATCAGCCCCAGCATTTT
NA,NA,TRBJ1-2,TRBV7-9,CASSPGGEANYGYTF,TGTGCCAGCAGCCCTGGGGGGGAAGCTAACTATGGCTACACCTTC
few,TRBD2,TRBJ2-3,TRBV7-3,CASSLVGGSTDTQYF,TGTGCCAGCAGCTTAGTCGGGGGGAGCACAGATACGCAGTATTTT
NA,TRBD1,TRBJ2-2,TRBV5-4,CASSLPAGQGDIGELFF,TGTGCCAGCAGCCTACCTGCAGGACAGGGGGATATCGGGGAGCTGTTTTTT
NA,NA,TRBJ1-3,TRBV30,CAWGTDTGNTIYF,TGTGCCTGGGGAACGGACACAGGAAACACCATATATTTT
few,NA,TRBJ2-1,TRBV5-1,CASSTDSVNEQFF,TGCGCCAGCAGCACCGACAGTGTCAATGAGCAGTTCTTC
NA,TRBD1,TRBJ1-1,TRBV15,CATNLGQKNTEAFF,TGTGCCACTAACCTGGGACAGAAGAACACTGAAGCTTTCTTT
NA,TRBD2,TRBJ2-5,TRBV28,CASSLTGTKKTQYF,TGTGCCAGCAGTCTCACCGGGACTAAAAAGACCCAGTACTTC
NA,TRBD1,TRBJ1-1,TRBV18,CASSPRRGQHTEAFF,TGTGCCAGCTCACCAAGGAGGGGGCAGCACACTGAAGCTTTCTTT
NA,TRBD1,TRBJ1-5,TRBV28,CASRNPGQGASRPQHF,TGTGCCAGCAGAAATCCGGGACAGGGGGCTTCTAGGCCCCAGCATTTT
NA,NA,TRBJ1-1,TRBV6-5,CASSYGQNTEAFF,TGTGCCAGCAGTTACGGGCAGAACACTGAAGCTTTCTTT